This TCR beta chain stems from a study of neoadjuvant nivolumab and ipilimumab in lung cancer. Trimming pared 1 base from V and 4 bases from J, leaving 11 bases between. The germline gives CDR1 SGDLS, CDR2 YYNGEE. The CDR3 length is 14 residues. The assay was immunoSEQ multiplex PCR, and TCRdb's table has in-frame clones only and misses some. The table shows thousands of clones, with about 72% occurring only once. The sample was tumor tissue, taken after neoadjuvant nivolumab, alone or with ipilimumab, at or shortly before surgery. The TCR was taken from an adult with non-small cell lung cancer. This chain uses TRBV9 with TRBJ1-2; D uncertain. DNA for the CDR3: TGTGCCAGCAGCGTAAAAGAGGGAATCTATGGCTACACCTTC. It is translated as CASSVKEGIYGYTF.